This T cell receptor (beta chain) was captured by sequencing in a study of blood T cell repertoires in COVID-19. Produced via immunoSEQ multiplex PCR; TCRdb's table is partial and in-frame only. The sample shows fewer than 250,000 clones, about 84% of them seen only once. The study recruited people aged about 18 to 90 years across around 24 US areas. In assigning cohorts, the study relied on participant-reported clinical history. What the recovered Cohort 3 donors had was two negative PCRs, clearance, or symptom resolution. The V end was cut by 7 bases, the J end by 6 bases, with 14 bases between. Germline V gives CDR1 LNHDA, CDR2 SQIVND (reference sequence). CDR3 length equals 13 residues.

The material sequenced was PBMCs or T cells enriched from blood (not recorded which). This clonotype was sampled from a woman aged 45-60 years who had recovered from COVID-19. The chain couples TRBV19 to TRBJ2-3; the D is unclear. CDR3 in DNA: TGTGCCAGTACCAGACTGGTTGGGGATACGCAGTATTTT. Amino acid sequence: CASTRLVGDTQYF.